This T cell receptor beta chain was sequenced during a study of cytomegalovirus exposure and HLA in healthy donors. Study information: The study placed roughly four fifths of its approximately 400 genotyped donors in the Caucasian-associated ancestry cluster. Study-level results: TCR beta sequences reportedly predicted most subjects' HLA-A and HLA-B alleles accurately. The classifier, whose performance was assessed in both the original and validation cohorts, reportedly diagnosed cytomegalovirus status with high specificity and sensitivity.

The CDR3 sequence is 17 residues long. Germline V gives CDR1 SGDLS, CDR2 YYNGEE. The ends were cut back, 0 bases at V and 2 bases at J, with 12 bases in the middle. It was with 60 Vbeta and 13 Jbeta primers that the PCR ran. The table came from immunoSEQ multiplex PCR; TCRdb's copy has only in-frame clones and leaves some out. The repertoire holds about 190,000 clones, around 73% seen once, with roughly 2% in the top ten. Remarks on this clone: Antigen specificity is unknown.

The sample comprised PBMCs. The rearrangement joins TRBV9 to TRBJ2-6; tentative D call: TRBD2 (5 bases). The TCR sequence derives from a woman in her 30s in good health and CMV-seropositive. The CDR3 nucleotides are TGTGCCAGCAGCGTAGAGGGCATCGGGGCTGGGGCCAACGTCCTGACTTTC. This encodes CASSVEGIGAGANVLTF.